The next 29 T cell receptor beta chains were all read from a single sample in a study of shared clonotypes between healthy human individuals. This table comes from immunoSEQ multiplex PCR, and its TCRdb copy is limited to in-frame clones, with some not included. Of about a million clones in the sample, 60% to 80% were seen once. Material for sequencing was memory CD4+ T cells sorted from blood. Subset given: CD45RA-negative fraction. These receptors all come from a man aged 18 to 30 in good health.

J is TRBJ1-5 and V is TRBV7-6; no definite D call. Per the germline V gene, CDR1 is SGHVS and CDR2 is FNYEAQ. The CDR3 loop spans 14 amino acids. The ends were cut back, 0 bases at V and 4 bases at J, with 7 bases in the middle. CDR3 sequence: CASSLASENQPQHF. The DNA for the CDR3 is TGTGCCAGCAGCTTAGCGTCAGAAAATCAGCCCCAGCATTTT.

The chain couples TRBV7-9 to TRBJ1-4, with TRBD1 as a possible D gene (5 bases). The CDR3 length is 15 residues. Germline CDR1 SEHNR, CDR2 FQNEAQ (reference sequence). Trimming took off 1 base at V and 5 bases at J, with 11 bases between the two ends. The CDR3 protein is CASSLGQGENEKLFF. CDR3 nucleotide sequence: TGTGCCAGCAGCTTAGGGCAGGGCGAGAATGAAAAACTGTTTTTT.

J is TRBJ2-7 and V is TRBV7-2; 8 nucleotides align to TRBD2. Germline CDR1 reads SGHTA; CDR2 reads FQGNSA. This CDR3 has 14 residues. The V gene end was trimmed by 5 bases and the J gene end by 2 bases; junction bases not matched to a gene: 5. CDR3 bases: TGTGCCAGCAGCCCCCGGGGGGGCCCCTACGAGCAGTACTTC. Protein sequence: CASSPRGGPYEQYF.

This chain links TRBV5-1 with TRBJ2-3; 10 bases align to TRBD1. Losses at the gene ends were 4 bases for V and 3 bases for J; bases not matched to a gene: 5. Per the germline V gene, CDR1 is SGHRS and CDR2 is YFSETQ. The CDR3 spans 15 residues. In nucleotides, the CDR3 is TGCGCCAGCAGCCCTTGGACAGGGGGGACAGATACGCAGTATTTT. As protein: CASSPWTGGTDTQYF.

This clone was observed a handful of times. The V gene is TRBV2, the J gene TRBJ1-1; D is unresolved. V gave up 7 bases and J gave up 5 bases, with 17 bases separating them. The CDR3 runs to 14 residues. Germline V gives CDR1 SNHLY, CDR2 FYNNEI. Here the CDR3 reads CASTTGHRGTEAFF. DNA for the CDR3: TGTGCCAGCACCACGGGCCACAGAGGTACTGAAGCTTTCTTT. Complete variable domain (other parts from reference TRBV2 and TRBJ1-1): EPEVTQTPSHQVTQMGQEVILRCVPISNHLYFYWYRQILGQKVEFLVSFYNNEISEKSEIFDDQFSVERPDGSNFTLKIRSTKLEDSAMYFCASTTGHRGTEAFFGQGTRLTVV.

This rearrangement joins TRBV6-5 to TRBJ1-2; 9 nucleotides align to TRBD1. The V gene end was trimmed by 8 bases and the J gene end by 3 bases; junction bases not matched to a gene: 10. The CDR3 sequence is 15 residues long. Per the germline V gene, CDR1 is MNHEY and CDR2 is SVGAGI. CDR3 amino acids: CASGSEQGAYYGYTF. DNA for the CDR3: TGTGCCAGCGGATCGGAACAGGGGGCGTACTATGGCTACACCTTC.

This clone has a handful of counts. The chain joins TRBV2 to TRBJ1-6, with D hard to call. This CDR3 is built from 13 residues. Germline V gives CDR1 SNHLY, CDR2 FYNNEI. The V gene lost 3 bases and the J gene lost 9 bases, with 9 bases spanning the gap. CDR3 nucleotides: TGTGCCAGCAGTGAGTTTCGCTCTTCACCCCTCCACTTT. It yields the protein CASSEFRSSPLHF.

The rearrangement uses TRBV6-1 and TRBJ2-1; 11 bases map to TRBD1. V was pared by 7 bases and J by 10 bases, with 6 bases of the junction left unmatched. The CDR3 sequence is 13 residues long. CDR1 is MNHNS and CDR2 is SASEGT in the germline V gene. This chain's CDR3 is CASNRDRGGEQFF. The CDR3 DNA reads TGTGCCAGCAACAGGGACAGGGGGGGCGAGCAGTTCTTC.

The CDR3 DNA reads TGTGCCAGCAGGCCCGGGGGAATCCAAGAGACCCAGTACTTC. It codes for CASRPGGIQETQYF. The chain links TRBV6-1 to TRBJ2-5; weak D call: TRBD2 (6 bases). CDR3 length: 14 amino acids. Germline loops: CDR1 MNHNS, CDR2 SASEGT. V shed 6 bases and J shed 1 base, with 12 bases lying between them.

V and J are TRBV7-2 and TRBJ1-2; D remains ambiguous. This CDR3 spans 15 amino acids. V dropped 1 base and J dropped 0 bases, with 9 bases sitting between them. The germline CDR1 and CDR2 sequences are SGHTA and FQGNSA. Here the CDR3 reads CASSLVSGPNYGYTF. The CDR3 bases are TGTGCCAGCAGCTTAGTTAGCGGACCTAACTATGGCTACACCTTC. Based on the CDR3 plus reference TRBV7-2 and TRBJ1-2, the full variable domain is GAGVSQSPSNKVTEKGKDVELRCDPISGHTALYWYRQSLGQGLEFLIYFQGNSAPDKSGLPSDRFSAERTGGSVSTLTIQRTQQEDSAVYLCASSLVSGPNYGYTFGSGTRLTVV.

J is TRBJ2-1 and V is TRBV5-1; 8 bases align to TRBD1. CDR1 is SGHRS and CDR2 is YFSETQ in the germline V gene. J lost 4 bases, V lost 0 bases, and 9 bases had no gene match. The CDR3 spans 17 residues. DNA of the CDR3: TGCGCCAGCAGCTTGGGATTGTGGGACAGGAATTACAATGAGCAGTTCTTC. It codes for CASSLGLWDRNYNEQFF.

Details on this clone: The sample carries other DNA sequences with the same CDR3. The chain has TRBV7-2 and TRBJ2-7, with D hard to call. V was trimmed by 5 bases and J by 4 bases, leaving 12 bases between them. This CDR3 spans 13 amino acids. Germline V gene sequence: CDR1 SGHTA, CDR2 FQGNSA. This chain's CDR3 is CASSPSWGYEQYF. The CDR3, as DNA: TGTGCCAGCAGCCCCTCGTGGGGTTACGAGCAGTACTTC.

This clone came up once. The chain is built from TRBV5-6 and TRBJ2-3; 12 positions match TRBD1. Losses at the gene ends were 3 bases for V and 5 bases for J; bases not matched to a gene: 4. Germline V gives CDR1 SGHDT, CDR2 YYEEEE. CDR3 length: 15 residues. The CDR3 region has the DNA TGTGCCAGCAGCTCGGGACAGGGGGCGCGAGATACGCAGTATTTT. Translating it yields CASSSGQGARDTQYF. The full variable domain, rest sourced from reference TRBV5-6 and TRBJ2-3, is DAGVTQSPTHLIKTRGQQVTLRCSPKSGHDTVSWYQQALGQGPQFIFQYYEEEERQRGNFPDRFSGHQFPNYSSELNVNALLLGDSALYLCASSSGQGARDTQYFGPGTRLTVL.

The chain combines TRBV10-3 with TRBJ1-2; no clear D. Germline CDR1 and CDR2: ENHRY and SYGVKD. The CDR3 is 15 amino acids. Between the trimmed V and J ends, which lost 0 bases and 0 bases, there was a span of 8 bases. The chain's CDR3 is CAISESDTPNYGYTF. CDR3 sequence (DNA): TGTGCCATCAGTGAGTCCGACACTCCTAACTATGGCTACACCTTC.

This rearrangement joins TRBV4-3 to TRBJ2-4; 9 nucleotides match TRBD2. This CDR3 region has 18 residues. Germline CDR1 is LGHNA and CDR2 is YSLEER. V lost 0 bases, J lost 1 base, and 7 bases stayed unmatched. The CDR3 loop reads CASSQDLAGGLAKNIQYF. The DNA for the CDR3 is TGCGCCAGCAGCCAAGATCTTGCGGGAGGGCTCGCCAAAAACATTCAGTACTTC.

On this clone: The sample holds other DNA sequences that translate to the same CDR3. The rearrangement links TRBV11-2 to TRBJ2-1; 15 nucleotides match TRBD2. The germline CDR1 and CDR2 sequences are SGHAT and FQNNGV. J gave up 7 bases and V 3 bases, and 4 bases lay outside the gene matches. The CDR3 covers 16 residues. CDR3 in DNA: TGTGCCAGCAGCTTGGGACTAGCGGGAGGAAGGAATGAGCAGTTCTTC. This codes for CASSLGLAGGRNEQFF.

In the case of this clone: Other nucleotide sequences from this sample produce the same CDR3. The rearrangement links TRBV10-3 to TRBJ2-3; 7 nucleotides line up with TRBD1. V was clipped by 0 bases and J by 7 bases; unmatched bases: 4. The germline V gene encodes CDR1 ENHRY and CDR2 SYGVKD. The CDR3 totals 14 residues. CDR3 loop: CAISESGTAYTQYF. The CDR3 nucleotides read TGTGCCATCAGTGAGTCCGGGACAGCTTATACGCAGTATTTT.

The V and J genes are TRBV19 and TRBJ1-5; 7 nucleotides agree with TRBD1. Per the germline V gene, CDR1 is LNHDA and CDR2 is SQIVND (reference sequence). The V and J ends lost 5 bases and 7 bases, in that order; junction bases with no gene match: 5. CDR3 size: 13 residues. The CDR3 reads CASSEAGGQPQHF. In DNA form, the CDR3 reads TGTGCCAGTAGTGAGGCAGGGGGACAGCCCCAGCATTTT.

The chain couples TRBV5-6 to TRBJ2-7, with D tentatively TRBD1 (5 bases). Trimming took off 2 bases at V and 2 bases at J, with 8 bases between the two ends. The germline V gene has CDR1 SGHDT and CDR2 YYEEEE. The CDR3 is 13 residues long. This CDR3 is CASSLTGTYEQYF. CDR3 DNA sequence: TGTGCCAGCAGCTTAACAGGTACCTACGAGCAGTACTTC.

To note about this clone: The same CDR3 also results from other DNA sequences found in this sample. The chain couples TRBV18 to TRBJ1-1, with 8 positions matching TRBD1. V gave up 2 bases and J gave up 4 bases; unmatched junction bases: 3. CDR3 size: 14 residues. Germline lookup yields CDR1 KGHSH and CDR2 LQKENI. The CDR3 coding sequence is TGTGCCAGCTCACCAATGGACAGGGCCACTGAAGCTTTCTTT. Translated, it gives CASSPMDRATEAFF.

The rearrangement joins TRBV11-2 to TRBJ2-1; D might be TRBD1 or TRBD2, each matching 5 bases. This CDR3 spans 14 amino acids. CDR1 is SGHAT, CDR2 FQNNGV, per germline. V lost 7 bases to trimming and J lost 7 bases, with 17 bases between them. CDR3 residues: CASILSGATNEQFF. CDR3 in DNA: TGTGCCAGCATCCTTTCCGGGGCTACAAATGAGCAGTTCTTC.

This clone turned up a few times. A read error likely explains this, since a far larger clone differs by one base. V and J are TRBV6-1 and TRBJ1-1; 9 bases map to TRBD1. The germline CDR1 and CDR2 sequences are MNHNS and SASEGT. Trimming cost V 6 bases and J 1 base; bases outside gene matches: 3. CDR3 length: 14 residues. The CDR3 bases are TGTGCCAGCAGGTTACAGGGGGCGAACACTGAAGCTTTCTTT. Translating it yields CASRLQGANTEAFF.

The gene calls are TRBV4-2 and TRBJ2-6, with 12 nucleotides matching TRBD1. The germline V gene has CDR1 LGHNA and CDR2 YNFKEQ. The CDR3 loop spans 19 amino acids. V shed 0 bases and J 0 bases; nucleotides not matched to a gene: 3. DNA of the CDR3: TGTGCCAGCAGCCAAGATAAGGGACAGGGGGCCTCTGGGGCCAACGTCCTGACTTTC. This sequence encodes CASSQDKGQGASGANVLTF.

The genes are TRBV25-1 and TRBJ2-1, with 7 bases fitting TRBD2. CDR3 length: 16 residues. Trimming cost V 4 bases and J 6 bases; bases outside gene matches: 12. Germline assignment: CDR1 MGHDK and CDR2 SYGVNS. The CDR3 nucleotides are TGTGCCAGCAGTGGTGCGCTAGCGGAACGAGCCAATGAGCAGTTCTTC. Protein sequence: CASSGALAERANEQFF. The full variable domain, with the rest looked up from reference TRBV25-1 and TRBJ2-1, is EADIYQTPRYLVIGTGKKITLECSQTMGHDKMYWYQQDPGMELHLIHYSYGVNSTEKGDLSSESTVSRIRTEHFPLTLESARPSHTSQYLCASSGALAERANEQFFGPGTRLTVL.

V usage is TRBV30 and J usage is TRBJ2-5; 9 nucleotides agree with TRBD2. V shed 0 bases and J 2 bases; nucleotides not matched to a gene: 7. Germline V gene lookup returns CDR1 GTSNPN and CDR2 SVGIG (reference sequence). The CDR3 sequence is 16 residues long. The CDR3 DNA sequence: TGTGCCTGGAGTGTACGGCTAGCGGGGCGACAAGAGACCCAGTACTTC. As protein: CAWSVRLAGRQETQYF.

The rearrangement links TRBV27 to TRBJ2-1, with unresolved D. CDR1 is MNHEY, CDR2 SMNVEV, per germline (reference sequence). Trimming left V 7 bases short and J 6 bases short, with 16 bases between. The length of the CDR3 is 14 residues. The CDR3: CASNPLTTGNEQFF. CDR3 bases: TGTGCCAGCAACCCCCTGACGACTGGCAATGAGCAGTTCTTC.

There are a few counts of this clone. This chain uses TRBV11-2 with TRBJ2-7, with 7 bases identical to TRBD2. The CDR3 runs to 13 residues. The trim removed 2 bases at V and 3 bases at J, leaving 1 base unmatched. Germline CDR1 and CDR2: SGHAT and FQNNGV. The CDR3 DNA reads TGTGCCAGCAGCTTACGCGGGGGCTACGAGCAGTACTTC. Translating it yields CASSLRGGYEQYF.

This rearrangement joins TRBV4-1 to TRBJ2-3, with D possibly matching TRBD2 (7 bases). The V end was cut by 3 bases, the J end by 0 bases, with 16 bases between. The CDR3 covers 17 residues. Germline CDR1 and CDR2: MGHRA and YSYEKL. CDR3: CASSQEGGGDSTDTQYF. The CDR3 region has the DNA TGCGCCAGCAGCCAGGAAGGAGGGGGGGACAGCACAGATACGCAGTATTTT.

The chain employs TRBV2 and TRBJ1-6; D call uncertain. The V end lost 2 bases, the J end lost 0 bases, and 8 bases lay between the germline ends. Per the germline V gene, CDR1 is SNHLY and CDR2 is FYNNEI. The CDR3 sequence is 16 residues long. CDR3 loop: CASSERESSYNSPLHF. Written as DNA, the CDR3 is TGTGCCAGCAGTGAACGGGAGAGCTCCTATAATTCACCCCTCCACTTT.